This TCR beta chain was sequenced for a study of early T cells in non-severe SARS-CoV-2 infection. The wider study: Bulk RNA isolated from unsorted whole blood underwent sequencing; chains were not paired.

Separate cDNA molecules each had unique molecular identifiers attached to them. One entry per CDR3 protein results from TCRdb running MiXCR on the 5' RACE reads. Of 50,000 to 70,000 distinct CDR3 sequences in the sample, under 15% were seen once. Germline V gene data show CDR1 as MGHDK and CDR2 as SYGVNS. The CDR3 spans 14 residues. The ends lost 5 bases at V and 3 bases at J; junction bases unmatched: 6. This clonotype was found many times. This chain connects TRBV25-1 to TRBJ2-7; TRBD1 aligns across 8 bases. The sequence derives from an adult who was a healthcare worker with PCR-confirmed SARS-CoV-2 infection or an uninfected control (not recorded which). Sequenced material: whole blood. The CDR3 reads CASSTQTGDYEQYF. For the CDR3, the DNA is TGTGCCAGCAGTACCCAGACAGGGGACTACGAGCAGTACTTC.